The present entry profiles one T cell receptor (beta chain) with its context. This clonotype was recorded many times. Its antigen has not been determined. There are no base qualities to consult, and no much larger clone falls within one base. The intended sense of this specimen's time point label: persistent/refractory GD, antithyroid drugs over 5 years with positive TRAb. RNA was extracted from PBMCs in TRIzol for both TCR sequencing and RNA sequencing. The diagnosis of Graves' disease was made according to American Thyroid Association guidelines. Patients were recruited from an endocrinology department in Xi'an, China. Each patient gave around 9 milliliters of peripheral blood, collected in an EDTA anticoagulant tube. PBMCs were isolated by Ficoll Paque Plus density gradient separation without further T cell sorting. An Agilent 2100 Bioanalyzer and agarose gel were used to check RNA quality, while a NanoDrop 2000 measured RNA concentration.

The record originates from a study of regulatory T cells in long-lasting Graves disease (dated by TCRdb to about 2021). For the wider study: Persistent Graves' disease was defined as persistently positive TSH receptor autoantibodies together with antithyroid drug treatment for over 5 years. This study used TCR sequencing and RNA sequencing of peripheral blood to compare persistent Graves' disease patients against newly diagnosed Graves' disease patients. The study took place in China and was registered as a clinical trial. A total of some 35 samples underwent TCR sequencing: about 13 from persistent and about 20 from newly diagnosed Graves' disease patients. Persistent Graves' disease patients in the clinical cohort had taken antithyroid drugs for 9.5 to 13 years on average. Beyond this particular receptor, the publication reports: Peripheral blood alone was examined, since thyroid tissue, which constituted the primary lesion, could not be accessed. Patients with persistent disease shared more public clonotypes (over 2,500) than newly diagnosed patients did (about 1,000). Only the TCR beta chain was sequenced and analyzed. Persistent Graves' disease patients showed lower TCR Shannon entropy and fewer highly expanded clones than newly diagnosed patients, suggesting clonal expansion. Preferential use of TRBV28, TRBJ1-2 and TRBJ2-5 was observed in persistent disease, whereas TRBV20-1 and TRBJ2-1 were favored in newly diagnosed disease. The authors noted that the small sample size was a limitation that may lower accuracy.

Libraries were prepared through multiplex PCR. The sequencer was an Illumina HiSeq 4000. CDR3 regions were amplified by Arm-PCR with iRepertoire HTBI primers to construct TCR beta libraries. Gel purification was performed on PCR products prior to sequencing. As for how the authors treated the data: Gene usage analysis of CDR3 amino acid clonotypes used the 55 to 80 TRBV and fewer than 15 TRBJ segments found across samples. Filtered high-quality paired reads were merged into contigs using COPE and FqMerger. Contigs were aligned with BLAST to IMGT TRBV, TRBD and TRBJ reference genes, and CDR3 was defined per IMGT. Any clonotype with a frequency above 0.1% was classified as a highly expanded clone. Repertoire diversity was measured by Shannon entropy, and V-J evenness by the Gini coefficient. A clonotype was considered public if more than one individual shared it. The public reads were reprocessed in TCRdb via fastp at Q25 and MiXCR, keeping in-frame beta chains. Rows are combined by CDR3 protein, so each entry shows the most common genes and DNA. The V and J calls reflect TCRdb's pipeline rather than the authors' work. For this sample there are 400,000 to 450,000 distinct CDR3 sequences; 23% appear just once. 26% of the sample is taken by the ten largest.

V drops 4 bases and J drops 3 bases, leaving 13 bases in between. The CDR3 goes from the cysteine to the phenylalanine over 14 residues. The retained sequence is limited to the CDR3, 42 bases, with the frame set at the first base. Reading the germline V gene gives CDR1 MNHNS and CDR2 SASEGT. The sequence links TRBV6-1 to TRBJ2-7, with the D call perhaps TRBD1 or TRBD2, each one matching 6 bases. The specimen was peripheral blood mononuclear cells (PBMCs), collected when the disease was refractory, from a patient treated with antithyroid drugs. The clonotype was recovered from a female donor with Graves disease. The CDR3 protein is CASSAEEGGYEQYF. The nucleotide sequence is TGTGCCAGCAGTGCCGAGGAGGGGGGCTACGAGCAGTACTTC.